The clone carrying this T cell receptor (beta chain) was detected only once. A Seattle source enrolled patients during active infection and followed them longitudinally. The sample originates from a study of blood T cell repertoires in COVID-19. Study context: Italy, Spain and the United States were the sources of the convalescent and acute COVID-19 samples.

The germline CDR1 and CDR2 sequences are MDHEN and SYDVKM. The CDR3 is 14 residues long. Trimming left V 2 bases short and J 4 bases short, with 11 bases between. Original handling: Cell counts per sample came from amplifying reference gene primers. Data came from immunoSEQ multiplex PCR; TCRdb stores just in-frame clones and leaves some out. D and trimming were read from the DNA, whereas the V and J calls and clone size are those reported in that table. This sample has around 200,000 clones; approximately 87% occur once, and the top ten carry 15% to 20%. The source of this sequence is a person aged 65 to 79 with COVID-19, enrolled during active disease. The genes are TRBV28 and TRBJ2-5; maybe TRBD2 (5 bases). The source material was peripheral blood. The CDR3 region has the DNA TGTGCCAGCAGTTTAGATAGCGCGCGAGAGACCCAGTACTTC. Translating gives CASSLDSARETQYF.